The 10 T cell receptor beta chains listed next were all sequenced from one sample in a study of OX40 agonist ivuxolimab in advanced cancers. Profiling relied on immunoSEQ multiplex PCR, and the TCRdb table lists in-frame clones only, not all of them. Of tens of thousands of clones listed, over 70% were seen once; the top ten hold 3% to 5%. Source: CD4+ or CD8+ T cells sorted from blood, taken in a trial of the OX40 agonist ivuxolimab. Receptors originate from an adult with an advanced solid tumor such as melanoma, head and neck, liver or kidney cancer.

The rearrangement uses TRBV15 and TRBJ1-2, with D possibly matching TRBD1 (6 bases). In germline, CDR1 is LNHNV, CDR2 YYDKDF (reference sequence). V was pared by 0 bases and J by 2 bases, with 13 bases between. The CDR3 contains 16 residues. Here the CDR3 DNA reads TGTGCCACCAGCAGAGATCGGGGGCGCGTAAACTATGGCTACACCTTC. It encodes CATSRDRGRVNYGYTF.

In nucleotides, the CDR3 is TGTGCCAGCAGTCCGAACAATCAGCCCCAGCATTTT. It yields the protein CASSPNNQPQHF. The chain combines TRBV7-2 with TRBJ1-5; D is ambiguous. The germline V and J ends were trimmed by 6 bases and 3 bases, with 6 bases remaining between them. The germline V gene has CDR1 SGHTA and CDR2 FQGNSA. CDR3 length equals 12 residues.

The rearrangement links TRBV13 to TRBJ2-3, with D unresolved. The V gene lost 2 bases and the J gene lost 6 bases, with 9 bases spanning the gap. The CDR3 extends over 13 amino acids. Germline V gives CDR1 PRHDT, CDR2 FYEKMQ (reference sequence). As DNA, the CDR3 is TGTGCCAGCAGCTTAAACCGGCTGGATACGCAGTATTTT. Amino acids: CASSLNRLDTQYF.

J is TRBJ1-2 and V is TRBV6-1, with 7 bases matching TRBD1. The V gene end was trimmed by 6 bases and the J gene end by 4 bases; junction bases not matched to a gene: 5. The CDR3 has 13 residues. CDR1 is MNHNS and CDR2 is SASEGT in the germline V gene. CDR3 protein: CASSTGVGYGYTF. CDR3 in DNA: TGTGCCAGCAGCACAGGGGTCGGCTATGGCTACACCTTC.

V gene TRBV5-1 combines with J gene TRBJ1-4; D unclear. The CDR3 loop spans 15 amino acids. From germline, CDR1 is SGHRS and CDR2 YFSETQ. The V end lost 4 bases, the J end lost 3 bases, and 13 bases lay between the germline ends. The CDR3 is CASSDPLRPNEKLFF. The CDR3 DNA reads as TGCGCCAGCAGCGACCCTCTTAGGCCTAATGAAAAACTGTTTTTT.

The chain employs TRBV19 and TRBJ1-5, with D perhaps matching TRBD1 (5 bases). V was clipped by 8 bases and J by 0 bases, with 11 bases between them. The CDR3 length is 14 residues. CDR1 is LNHDA, CDR2 SQIVND, per germline (reference sequence). CDR3 nucleotides: TGTGCCAGTGTCCAGGGATATAGCAATCAGCCCCAGCATTTT. Encoded protein: CASVQGYSNQPQHF.

The chain combines TRBV28 with TRBJ1-2; 10 bases match TRBD1. Germline V gene data show CDR1 as MDHEN and CDR2 as SYDVKM. V lost 3 bases, J lost 3 bases, and 4 bases stayed unmatched. CDR3 length: 15 amino acids. The CDR3 here is CASSLPGTGDYGYTF. The CDR3 region has the DNA TGTGCCAGCAGTTTGCCCGGGACAGGGGACTATGGCTACACCTTC.

This chain links TRBV18 with TRBJ1-3; possibly TRBD1 for D (5 bases). CDR1 and CDR2 (germline): KGHSH, LQKENI. Trimming removed 3 bases at V and 0 bases at J, with 9 bases between. The CDR3 runs 15 residues. DNA for the CDR3: TGTGCCAGCTCACCGGGGCAAAGCTCTGGAAACACCATATATTTT. This codes for CASSPGQSSGNTIYF.

V gene TRBV10-1 combines with J gene TRBJ1-4; D is undetermined. Germline-derived CDR1 and CDR2 are WNHNN and SYGVQD (reference sequence). V dropped 0 bases and J dropped 3 bases, with 5 bases sitting between them. This CDR3 has 14 residues. The CDR3, as DNA: TGCGCCAGCAGTGAGTCCGGGTCTAATGAAAAACTGTTTTTT. It codes for CASSESGSNEKLFF.

The chain has TRBV7-8 and TRBJ2-3; the D is unclear. V gave up 3 bases and J gave up 6 bases, with 13 bases separating them. Germline V gene data show CDR1 as SGHVS and CDR2 as FQNEAQ. This CDR3 contains 14 residues. The CDR3 region has the DNA TGTGCCAGCAGCTTCGGACGCAAGACGGATACGCAGTATTTT. This encodes CASSFGRKTDTQYF. Complete variable domain (other parts from reference TRBV7-8 and TRBJ2-3): GAGVSQSPRYKVAKRGQDVALRCDPISGHVSLFWYQQALGQGPEFLTYFQNEAQLDKSGLPSDRFFAERPEGSVSTLKIQRTQQEDSAVYLCASSFGRKTDTQYFGPGTRLTVL.